This TCR beta chain derives from a study of CXCR3-negative and CXCR3-positive naive CD8 T cells. For the study at large: Each library gave roughly 1.6 +/- 0.3 million of approximately 150 million TRB reads. Study-level points and caveats: Naive CXCR3-negative cells resembled naive CXCR3-positive cells in TRBV-TRBJ usage; memory cells differed. A higher hydrophobicity marked the TRB CDR3s of CXCR3-positive naive cells versus CXCR3-negative naive cells. For memory CD8+ cells diversity was much lower, but both naive subsets had comparably high diversity.

This CDR3 comprises 19 residues. Germline V gene lookup returns CDR1 MNHEY and CDR2 SVGEGT. By frequency, this clonotype is medium-sized. Its cognate antigen is unknown. TRB cDNA was prepared as libraries by UMI-labeled 5' RACE. TCRdb reprocessed the 5' RACE reads; each CDR3 protein has one entry and no DNA is given. The sample includes approximately 6,000 distinct CDR3 sequences. Researchers reported sorting every CD8+ T cell subset in triplicate, 300,000 cells per sort. The clonotype was recovered from a human donor in good health. Some clones in this sample may be carry-over from other donors' samples. Sequencing was carried out using naive CXCR3+ CD8+ T cells from blood. Regarding subset: CD45RO-CCR7+CD27+CD95- naive CD8+ T cells expressing CXCR3 (TNR3+). This chain uses TRBV6-2 or TRBV6-3 with TRBJ2-1; the D gene TCRdb calls, TRBD1, cannot be checked with no DNA. The CDR3 protein is CASIGQGSLADSSYNEQFF.